What follows are 20 T cell receptor beta chains derived from one specimen sequenced in a study of molecular identifiers for immune sequencing clone quantification. TCRdb redid the calling of the PCR reads with MiXCR, one entry per CDR3 protein. The table lists around 320,000 distinct CDR3 sequences, roughly 24% of them singletons, with 0.65% to 0.75% in the top ten. The sample comprised naive CD8+ T cells from blood, with Jurkat cell RNA spiked in. Subset noted: FACS-sorted CD8+CD4-CCR7+CD45RA+ naive T cells. The receptors originated from a human donor in good health. Some libraries in this study had Jurkat cell RNA spiked in.

This clonotype was recorded many times. The chain carries TRBV15 and TRBJ2-1; 8 nucleotides match TRBD2. The CDR3 runs 15 residues. Germline loops: CDR1 LNHNV, CDR2 YYDKDF (reference sequence). J gave up 7 bases and V 3 bases, and 8 bases lay outside the gene matches. The CDR3 nucleotides read TGTGCCACCAGCAGCGGGAGGGCCGGTGTGAATGAGCAGTTCTTC. The encoded protein is CATSSGRAGVNEQFF.

This clonotype has ten or more counts. This rearrangement joins TRBV5-1 to TRBJ2-7; 8 bases fit TRBD1. J was trimmed by 3 bases and V by 4 bases; bases with no gene match: 12. This CDR3 has 16 residues. Germline CDR1 SGHRS, CDR2 YFSETQ. CDR3 residues: CASSPAFPGGNYEQYF. CDR3 coding DNA: TGCGCCAGCAGCCCGGCCTTCCCAGGGGGCAACTACGAGCAGTACTTC.

About this clonotype: Sequence at one end of the junction differs from germline and may be a read error. The chain is built from TRBV29-1 and TRBJ1-2; D is perhaps TRBD1 (5 bases). The CDR3 runs 13 residues. The V gene's germline CDR1 is SQVTM and CDR2 ANQGSEA. The CDR3 DNA is TGCAGGGTTGACAGAAGAGCTAACTATGGCTACACCTTC. It specifies CRVDRRANYGYTF.

J is TRBJ2-1 and V is TRBV4-3, with 16 bases fitting TRBD2. CDR3 size: 20 residues. Trimming took 0 bases from V and 2 from J; bases not matched to a gene: 7. In germline, CDR1 is LGHNA, CDR2 YSLEER. This CDR3 reads CASSQEGLAGGIYAYNEQFF. The DNA for the CDR3 is TGCGCCAGCAGCCAAGAGGGACTAGCGGGAGGGATTTATGCCTACAATGAGCAGTTCTTC.

The sample holds many counts of this clonotype. The rearrangement uses TRBV28 and TRBJ1-5; weak D call: TRBD1 (5 bases). This CDR3 has 15 amino acids. Trimming stripped 2 bases from V and 5 bases from J, with 13 bases between. Germline CDR1 is MDHEN and CDR2 is SYDVKM. The CDR3 coding sequence is TGTGCCAGCAGTTTAGGGGGTAAACCATATCAGCCCCAGCATTTT. Amino acids: CASSLGGKPYQPQHF.

This rearrangement joins TRBV7-2 to TRBJ2-7, with D unclear. The ends were cut back, 5 bases at V and 2 bases at J, with 13 bases in the middle. The germline gives CDR1 SGHTA, CDR2 FQGNSA. This CDR3 has 14 residues. DNA of the CDR3: TGTGCCAGCAGCACGGCCCCTTTCCCCTACGAGCAGTACTTC. Amino acid sequence: CASSTAPFPYEQYF.

This clonotype was detected only a few times. The chain joins TRBV6-5 to TRBJ2-7; the D gene is possibly TRBD2 (5 bases). Germline CDR1 reads MNHEY; CDR2 reads SVGAGI. V lost 2 bases and J lost 3, with 8 bases in between. The CDR3 length is 13 residues. CDR3 sequence (DNA): TGTGCCAGCAGTTACGAGGGTGACTACGAGCAGTACTTC. Its protein is CASSYEGDYEQYF.

This clonotype was seen repeatedly, ten times or more. The rearrangement uses TRBV5-5 and TRBJ1-1; D unclear. CDR1 and CDR2 from the germline V gene are SGHKS and YYEKEE (reference sequence). The CDR3 is 13 residues long. The V and J ends lost 4 bases and 2 bases respectively, with 9 bases between them. Here the CDR3 reads CASSEVHNTEAFF. The CDR3 coding sequence is TGTGCCAGCAGCGAGGTTCATAACACTGAAGCTTTCTTT.

The chain carries TRBV12-3 or TRBV12-4 and TRBJ1-2; 7 nucleotides match TRBD1. V was pared by 5 bases and J by 8 bases, with 11 bases of the junction left unmatched. The CDR3 length is 14 residues. This CDR3 is CASSPGQDLRGYTF. The CDR3 DNA reads TGTGCCAGCAGTCCAGGACAGGATCTGAGGGGCTACACCTTC.

The chain links TRBV6-2 or TRBV6-3 to TRBJ1-1, with D possibly matching TRBD1 (5 bases). Germline V gene sequence: CDR1 MNHEY, CDR2 SVGEGT. There are 14 residues in the CDR3. Deletions cut 10 bases from V and 2 bases from J, with 17 bases between. CDR3 protein: CATDQAGPNTEAFF. In DNA, the CDR3 is TGTGCCACCGACCAGGCAGGGCCAAACACTGAAGCTTTCTTT.

The gene calls are TRBV27 and TRBJ2-3; the match to TRBD2 covers 8 bases. CDR3 length: 16 amino acids. Per germline, CDR1 MNHEY and CDR2 SMNVEV (reference sequence). Trimming took 8 bases from V and 4 from J; bases not matched to a gene: 14. The CDR3 loop is CASGLLVSGGPDTQYF. The CDR3 DNA is TGTGCCAGCGGTCTCCTCGTCAGCGGGGGCCCAGATACGCAGTATTTT.

This clonotype showed up just a few times. J is TRBJ2-7 and V is TRBV4-1; D gene unclear. CDR3 length equals 13 residues. The V gene lost 4 bases and the J gene lost 6 bases, with 13 bases spanning the gap. From germline, CDR1 is MGHRA and CDR2 YSYEKL. CDR3 sequence: CASSPSVAGEQYF. The DNA of the CDR3 is TGCGCCAGCAGCCCCTCGGTGGCTGGCGAGCAGTACTTC.

In this sample, this clonotype turned up many times. The chain couples TRBV12-3 or TRBV12-4 to TRBJ2-7, with 7 bases that match TRBD2. The trim removed 3 bases at V and 4 bases at J, leaving 9 bases unmatched. This CDR3 contains 15 residues. The DNA for the CDR3 is TGTGCCAGCAGTTTTCCGGGCGGGGGAGCTTACGAGCAGTACTTC. Its protein product is CASSFPGGGAYEQYF.

This clonotype occurred a few times. The chain uses TRBV7-9 and TRBJ2-3; D is ambiguous. CDR1 is SEHNR, CDR2 FQNEAQ, per germline (reference sequence). Trimming removed 3 bases at V and 6 bases at J, with 16 bases between. This CDR3 spans 15 amino acids. DNA of the CDR3: TGTGCCAGCAGCTTTTCTCTAGGTGATAGGGATACGCAGTATTTT. Its protein is CASSFSLGDRDTQYF.

Notes on this clonotype: This may come from a read error, since a much larger clone is one base off. J is TRBJ1-1 and V is TRBV12-3 or TRBV12-4; 10 bases agree with TRBD1. Trimming removed 5 bases from V and 3 bases from J; junction bases left unmatched: 6. The CDR3 extends over 15 amino acids. DNA for the CDR3: TGTGCCAGCAGTGGTTCGACAGGGGGCTACACTGAAGCTTTCTTT. Protein product: CASSGSTGGYTEAFF.

This clonotype was recorded many times. The V and J genes are TRBV5-4 and TRBJ2-1, with D possibly being TRBD2 (6 bases). V lost 3 bases and J lost 6, with 13 bases in between. There are 14 residues in the CDR3. CDR1 SGHNT and CDR2 YYREEE come from the germline V gene (reference sequence). The CDR3 protein is CASSSGTGGNEQFF. In nucleotides, the CDR3 is TGTGCCAGCAGCTCGGGGACTGGAGGCAATGAGCAGTTCTTC.

Remarks on this clonotype: This sequence may be a read error, since a much larger clone differs from it by one base. The genes are TRBV6-4 and TRBJ1-5; D possibly corresponds to TRBD1 (5 bases). The germline V and J ends were trimmed by 3 bases and 3 bases, with 12 bases remaining between them. This CDR3 comprises 15 residues. Germline values: CDR1 MRHNA, CDR2 SNTAGT. Here the CDR3 reads CASSDVGATNQPQHF. The CDR3 coding sequence is TGTGCCAGCAGTGATGTAGGGGCCACCAATCAGCCCCAGCATTTT.

A word on this clonotype: This clone may be a read error of a much larger clone one base away. The gene calls are TRBV7-2 and TRBJ2-1; D is perhaps TRBD2 (6 bases). Germline CDR1 reads SGHTA; CDR2 reads FQGNSA. The CDR3 contains 15 residues. The CDR3: CASSLERVSYNAQFF. The CDR3 DNA is TGTGCCAGCAGCTTAGAGCGGGTCTCCTACAATGCGCAGTTCTTC.

This clonotype turned up a few times. This sequence joins TRBV11-2 and TRBJ1-5; the match to TRBD1 covers 7 bases. The CDR3 spans 18 residues. The germline gives CDR1 SGHAT, CDR2 FQNNGV. The ends lost 1 base at V and 0 bases at J; junction bases unmatched: 9. For the CDR3, the DNA is TGTGCCAGCAGCTTAGGAGAACAGGGGCCCTATAGCAATCAGCCCCAGCATTTT. Translated, it gives CASSLGEQGPYSNQPQHF.

As regards this clonotype: This CDR3 fails to terminate in the conserved phenylalanine or tryptophan, so it likely reflects a read error. The chain links TRBV12-3 or TRBV12-4 to TRBJ1-5, with D maybe TRBD1 (6 bases). The CDR3 loop spans 13 amino acids. The ends were cut back, 2 bases at V and 7 bases at J, with 9 bases in the middle. CDR3 nucleotides: TGTGCCAGCAGTTTAACAGGGCCCCAGCCCCAGCATATT. This codes for CASSLTGPQPQHI.